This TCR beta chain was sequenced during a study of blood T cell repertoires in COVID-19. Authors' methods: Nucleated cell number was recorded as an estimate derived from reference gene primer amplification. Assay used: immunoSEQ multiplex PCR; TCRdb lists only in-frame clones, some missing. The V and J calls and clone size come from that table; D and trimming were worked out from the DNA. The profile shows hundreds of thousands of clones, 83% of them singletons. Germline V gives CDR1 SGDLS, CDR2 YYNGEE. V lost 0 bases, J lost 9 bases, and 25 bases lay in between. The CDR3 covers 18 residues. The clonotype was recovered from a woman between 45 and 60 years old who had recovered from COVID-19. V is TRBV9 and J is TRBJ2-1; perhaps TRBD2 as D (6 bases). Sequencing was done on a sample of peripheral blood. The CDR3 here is CASSVGFAERELGFEQFF. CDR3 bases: TGTGCCAGCAGCGTAGGGTTCGCGGAACGGGAGTTGGGCTTTGAGCAGTTCTTC.